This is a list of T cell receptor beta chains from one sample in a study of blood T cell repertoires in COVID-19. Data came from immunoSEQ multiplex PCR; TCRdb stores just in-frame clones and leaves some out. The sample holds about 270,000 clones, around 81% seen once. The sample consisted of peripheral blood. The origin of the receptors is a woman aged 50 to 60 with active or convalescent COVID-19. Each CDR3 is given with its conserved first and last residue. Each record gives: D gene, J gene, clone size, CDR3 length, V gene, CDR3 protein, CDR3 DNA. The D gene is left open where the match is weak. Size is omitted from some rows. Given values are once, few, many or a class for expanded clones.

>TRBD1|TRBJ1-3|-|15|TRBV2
CASSETTGGGNTIYF
TGTGCCAGCAGTGAAACGACAGGGGGAGGAAACACCATATATTTT
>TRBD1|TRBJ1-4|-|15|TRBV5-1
CASSSLQGAGEKLFF
TGCGCCAGCAGCTCCCTACAGGGGGCCGGGGAAAAACTGTTTTTT
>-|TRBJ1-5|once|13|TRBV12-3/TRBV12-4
CASTLESNQPQHF
TGTGCCAGCACCCTGGAGAGCAATCAGCCCCAGCATTTT
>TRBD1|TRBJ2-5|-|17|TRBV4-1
CASSPRRTGSETETQYF
TGCGCCAGCAGCCCCCGAAGGACAGGGTCGGAAACGGAGACCCAGTACTTC
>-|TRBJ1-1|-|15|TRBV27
CASSLSSRGGTEAFF
TGTGCCAGCAGTTTATCGTCTAGGGGCGGCACTGAAGCTTTCTTT
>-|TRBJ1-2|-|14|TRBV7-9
CASSLKQGHYGYTF
TGTGCCAGCAGCTTAAAGCAGGGGCACTATGGCTACACCTTC
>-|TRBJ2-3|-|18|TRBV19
CASSREPPTRGYTDTQYF
TGTGCCAGTAGTCGCGAACCCCCGACTAGGGGCTACACAGATACGCAGTATTTT
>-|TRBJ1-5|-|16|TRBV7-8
CASSLARVLSNQPQHF
TGTGCCAGCAGCTTAGCCAGGGTCCTGAGCAATCAGCCCCAGCATTTT
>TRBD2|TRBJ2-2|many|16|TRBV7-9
CASSLAGGPNTGELFF
TGTGCCAGCAGCTTAGCGGGAGGGCCGAACACCGGGGAGCTGTTTTTT
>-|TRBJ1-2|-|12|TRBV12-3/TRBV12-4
CASSRGRYGYTF
TGTGCCAGCAGCCGGGGAAGATATGGCTACACCTTC
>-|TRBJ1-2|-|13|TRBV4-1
CASSPTGNYGYTF
TGCGCCAGCAGCCCTACAGGGAACTATGGCTACACCTTC
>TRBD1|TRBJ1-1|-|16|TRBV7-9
CASSRRTGGLNTEAFF
TGTGCCAGCAGCAGACGGACAGGGGGCCTCAACACTGAAGCTTTCTTT
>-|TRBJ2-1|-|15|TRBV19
CASSMEGRKGNEQFF
TGTGCCAGTAGTATGGAGGGAAGGAAGGGCAATGAGCAGTTCTTC
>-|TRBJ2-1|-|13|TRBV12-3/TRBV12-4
CASSSWGDNEQFF
TGTGCCAGCAGTTCATGGGGGGACAATGAGCAGTTCTTC
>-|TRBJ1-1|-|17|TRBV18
CASSPSGGVRMNTEAFF
TGTGCCAGCTCACCATCGGGGGGAGTTCGAATGAACACTGAAGCTTTCTTT
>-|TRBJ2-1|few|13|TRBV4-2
CASSQERHREQFF
TGTGCCAGCAGCCAAGAGCGGCATAGAGAGCAGTTCTTC
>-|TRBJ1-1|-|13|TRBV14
CASGEHLNTEAFF
TGTGCCAGCGGGGAGCACTTGAACACTGAAGCTTTCTTT
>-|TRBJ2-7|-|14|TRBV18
CASSPGTGSYEQYF
TGTGCCAGCTCACCAGGTACGGGTTCCTACGAGCAGTACTTC
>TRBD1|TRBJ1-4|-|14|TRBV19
CASSHRGANEKLFF
TGTGCCAGTAGCCACAGGGGAGCCAATGAAAAACTGTTTTTT
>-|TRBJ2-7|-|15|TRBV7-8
CASSLRSSGAYEQYF
TGTGCCAGCAGCTTAAGGTCCAGCGGAGCCTACGAGCAGTACTTC
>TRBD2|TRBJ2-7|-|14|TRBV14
CASSRLAGGGEQYF
TGTGCCAGCAGCCGGCTAGCGGGAGGAGGAGAGCAGTACTTC
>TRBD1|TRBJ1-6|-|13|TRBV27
CASSLEDRGGLHF
TGTGCCAGCAGTTTAGAGGACAGGGGGGGACTCCACTTT
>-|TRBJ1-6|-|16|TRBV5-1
CASSPHDRGGNSPLHF
TGCGCCAGCAGCCCTCATGATCGGGGAGGCAATTCACCCCTCCACTTT
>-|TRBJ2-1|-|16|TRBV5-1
CASSGLAVSSYNEQFF
TGCGCCAGCAGCGGACTGGCGGTAAGCTCCTACAATGAGCAGTTCTTC
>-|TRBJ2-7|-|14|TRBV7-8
CASSAGRLTYEQYF
TGTGCCAGCAGCGCGGGACGGTTAACCTACGAGCAGTACTTC
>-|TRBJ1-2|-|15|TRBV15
CATSREGGLDYGYTF
TGTGCCACCAGCAGAGAGGGGGGACTCGACTATGGCTACACCTTC
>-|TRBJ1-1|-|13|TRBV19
CASSLQGLYQAFF
TGTGCCAGTAGTTTACAGGGCCTTTACCAAGCTTTCTTT
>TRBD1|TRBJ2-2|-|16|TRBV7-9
CASSLEGQGYTGELFF
TGTGCCAGCAGCTTAGAGGGACAGGGGTACACCGGGGAGCTGTTTTTT
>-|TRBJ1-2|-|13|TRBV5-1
CASSLDQLYGYTF
TGCGCCAGCAGCTTGGATCAGTTATATGGCTACACCTTC
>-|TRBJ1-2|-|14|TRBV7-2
CASSLEQGFYGYTF
TGTGCCAGCAGCTTAGAACAGGGATTCTATGGCTACACCTTC
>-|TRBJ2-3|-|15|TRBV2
CASQRLDGSTDTQYF
TGTGCCAGCCAGAGACTTGACGGGAGCACAGATACGCAGTATTTT
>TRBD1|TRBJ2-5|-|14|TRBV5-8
CASSPRGPRETQYF
TGTGCCAGCAGCCCCAGGGGGCCCCGGGAGACCCAGTACTTC